These 17 T cell receptor beta chains came from one sample sequenced in a study of T cell changes during pregnancy in multiple sclerosis. Assay: immunoSEQ multiplex PCR; the TCRdb copy retains only in-frame clones and omits some. Here the sample spans some 14,000 clones, 93% being singletons. The input for sequencing was peripheral blood, taken in the second trimester of pregnancy. The receptors originated from a female donor in good health, enrolled as a control in a pregnancy study.

This sequence joins TRBV28 and TRBJ1-1; D is unresolved. Trimming stripped 6 bases from V and 3 bases from J, with 8 bases between. CDR1 is MDHEN, CDR2 SYDVKM, per germline. This CDR3 comprises 12 residues. CDR3 in DNA: TGTGCCAGCAGGGACGGGGACACTGAAGCTTTCTTT. Translating gives CASRDGDTEAFF.

The genes are TRBV6-1 and TRBJ1-2; 7 bases are a match to TRBD1. The CDR3 is 15 residues long. Germline V gene sequence: CDR1 MNHNS, CDR2 SASEGT. The ends lost 5 bases at V and 5 bases at J; junction bases unmatched: 11. CDR3 nucleotide sequence: TGTGCCAGCAGTTCCTGGACAGGTGGGCTATATGGCTACACCTTC. Translated: CASSSWTGGLYGYTF.

This clone was seen a few times. The chain joins TRBV7-9 to TRBJ1-2, with 7 nucleotides matching TRBD1. The CDR3 covers 14 residues. Unmatched junction bases numbered 1, after V lost 0 bases and J lost 3 bases. The germline V gene encodes CDR1 SEHNR and CDR2 FQNEAQ (reference sequence). CDR3 loop: CASSLARGDYGYTF. CDR3 coding DNA: TGTGCCAGCAGCTTAGCCAGGGGGGACTATGGCTACACCTTC.

The rearrangement links TRBV7-9 to TRBJ2-4; 7 positions match TRBD2. This CDR3 is built from 14 residues. The germline V gene has CDR1 SEHNR and CDR2 FQNEAQ (reference sequence). V lost 1 base, J lost 5 bases, and 2 bases stayed unmatched. This chain's CDR3 is CASSLERDQNIQYF. CDR3 coding DNA: TGTGCCAGCAGCTTAGAGCGGGACCAAAACATTCAGTACTTC. The complete variable domain, with remaining parts taken from reference TRBV7-9 and TRBJ2-4, reads DTGVSQNPRHKITKRGQNVTFRCDPISEHNRLYWYRQTLGQGPEFLTYFQNEAQLEKSRLLSDRFSAERPKGSFSTLEIQRTEQGDSAMYLCASSLERDQNIQYFGAGTRLSVL.

The J gene is TRBJ1-1, the V gene TRBV2; 7 positions match TRBD1. CDR1 and CDR2 (germline): SNHLY, FYNNEI. The CDR3 sequence is 15 residues long. J gave up 1 base and V 7 bases, and 9 bases lay outside the gene matches. The CDR3 nucleotides are TGTGCCAGCACCGACCTGGGACAGCAGAACACTGAAGCTTTCTTT. Its translation is CASTDLGQQNTEAFF.

The genes are TRBV6-5 and TRBJ2-5, with D possibly TRBD2 on 5 matching bases. The germline V gene has CDR1 MNHEY and CDR2 SVGAGI. CDR3 length: 16 residues. Trimming removed 0 bases from V and 1 base from J, with 12 bases in between. CDR3 coding DNA: TGTGCCAGCAGTTACTCGATTTCCCGGGGCCAAGAGACCCAGTACTTC. It specifies CASSYSISRGQETQYF.

This chain uses TRBV27 with TRBJ1-5; TRBD1 matches 9 bases. The CDR3 spans 14 residues. The V gene end was trimmed by 4 bases and the J gene end by 6 bases; junction bases not matched to a gene: 4. Germline V gives CDR1 MNHEY, CDR2 SMNVEV (reference sequence). CDR3 in DNA: TGTGCCAGCAGTTCGGACAGGGGAAGTCAGCCCCAGCATTTT. Its translation is CASSSDRGSQPQHF.

The chain links TRBV9 to TRBJ2-7, with a tentative D call TRBD2 (7 bases). The CDR3 length is 18 residues. Trimming took off 0 bases at V and 7 bases at J, with 26 bases between the two ends. Looked up from germline, CDR1 is SGDLS and CDR2 is YYNGEE. The CDR3 DNA follows: TGTGCCAGCAGCGTAGACGTGGGGGGGCGGGAAGGCGCGAGGGAGCAGTACTTC. Translated, it gives CASSVDVGGREGAREQYF.

The chain's CDR3 is CASSLTRQVNTEAFF. The CDR3 DNA sequence: TGTGCCAGCAGTTTAACTCGGCAGGTTAACACTGAAGCTTTCTTT. The chain joins TRBV27 to TRBJ1-1; D remains ambiguous. Germline V gene lookup returns CDR1 MNHEY and CDR2 SMNVEV (reference sequence). Trimming took 2 bases from V and 2 from J, leaving 12 bases between them. The CDR3 is 15 amino acids.

CDR3 sequence reads: CASSQDTRQALNYGYTF. The CDR3 coding sequence is TGCGCCAGCAGCCAAGATACCCGCCAGGCGCTGAACTATGGCTACACCTTC. J is TRBJ1-2 and V is TRBV4-1; D unclear. Trimming took 0 bases from V and 2 from J, leaving 16 bases between them. Germline V gene sequence: CDR1 MGHRA, CDR2 YSYEKL. CDR3 length: 17 residues.

The rearrangement uses TRBV27 and TRBJ2-1, with 11 bases identical to TRBD2. Germline V gives CDR1 MNHEY, CDR2 SMNVEV (reference sequence). Trimming took 3 bases from V and 4 from J; bases not matched to a gene: 8. CDR3 size: 17 residues. The CDR3 DNA sequence: TGTGCCAGCAGTTTCTCCGGACTAGCGGGTATATACAATGAGCAGTTCTTC. This encodes CASSFSGLAGIYNEQFF.

The chain couples TRBV19 to TRBJ1-1; 11 nucleotides match TRBD1. The CDR3 is 15 amino acids. After removal of 5 bases from V and 5 bases from J, the junction contained 7 bases not matched to a gene. The germline V gene has CDR1 LNHDA and CDR2 SQIVND (reference sequence). CDR3 sequence (DNA): TGTGCCAGTAGTCTGTGGACAGGGGGCACGACTGAAGCTTTCTTT. Its translation is CASSLWTGGTTEAFF.

The V and J genes are TRBV25-1 and TRBJ1-2; tentatively, D is TRBD1 (5 bases). The CDR3 extends over 15 amino acids. Trimming shortened V by 1 base and J by 7 bases, and 16 bases separated the two germline ends. The germline gives CDR1 MGHDK, CDR2 SYGVNS. In nucleotides, the CDR3 is TGTGCCAGCAGTGAATCGGCTTGGGGGGAGAGTGGCTACACCTTC. The encoded protein is CASSESAWGESGYTF.

There are a few counts of this clone. The rearrangement links TRBV4-2 to TRBJ1-1; D gene ambiguous. This CDR3 region has 12 residues. The ends were cut back, 4 bases at V and 6 bases at J, with 9 bases in the middle. From germline, CDR1 is LGHNA and CDR2 YNFKEQ. The CDR3 coding sequence is TGTGCCAGCAGCCCCGGGATTTCTGAAGCTTTCTTT. Translated: CASSPGISEAFF.

The rearrangement uses TRBV7-2 and TRBJ1-1, with a possible D match to TRBD1 (5 bases). Germline values: CDR1 SGHTA, CDR2 FQGNSA. This CDR3 is built from 16 residues. Trimming took off 3 bases at V and 0 bases at J, with 14 bases between the two ends. DNA of the CDR3: TGTGCCAGCAGCTTTGGACATAACCCAATGAACACTGAAGCTTTCTTT. Its translation: CASSFGHNPMNTEAFF.

V and J are TRBV2 and TRBJ2-3; a possible D gene is TRBD1 (5 bases). This CDR3 spans 15 amino acids. Per germline, CDR1 SNHLY and CDR2 FYNNEI. V was shortened by 6 bases and J by 3 bases, with 16 bases between the two germline ends. The CDR3 bases are TGTGCCAGCAGCTCTATCCAGGGTGCAACAGATACGCAGTATTTT. It is translated as CASSSIQGATDTQYF.

This rearrangement joins TRBV7-2 to TRBJ2-6, with D tentatively TRBD1 (5 bases). The CDR3 sequence is 17 residues long. Trimming took 4 bases from V and 2 from J, leaving 15 bases between them. CDR1 SGHTA and CDR2 FQGNSA come from the germline V gene. The CDR3, as DNA: TGTGCCAGCAGCTCCCCGACTGCAGGGCCTGGGGCCAACGTCCTGACTTTC. Protein product: CASSSPTAGPGANVLTF.